This TCR beta chain emerged from a study of cytomegalovirus exposure and HLA in healthy donors. Notes on this clone: Its antigen is not known.

Study findings and constraints: As a later analysis showed, a missense DCLRE1C variant was linked to trimming of TCR beta V- and J-genes.

Primers: 60 Vbeta forward and 13 Jbeta reverse. Repertoires were generated with immunoSEQ multiplex PCR, while TCRdb's copy carries only in-frame clones and drops some. This table holds 150,000 or so clones, roughly 80% found once. Specimen: PBMCs. This sequence originates from a man in his late teens or twenties in good health and CMV-seropositive.

CDR3 residues: CASSRGGTGGKLFF. The CDR3 DNA reads TGTGCCAGCAGCCGCGGTGGGACAGGGGGAAAACTGTTTTTT. The chain couples TRBV5-5 to TRBJ1-4; 11 bases map to TRBD1. This CDR3 comprises 14 residues. V shed 4 bases and J 10 bases; nucleotides not matched to a gene: 6. In germline, CDR1 is SGHKS, CDR2 YYEKEE (reference sequence).